Reported below is one T cell receptor (beta chain). The method was immunoSEQ multiplex PCR; TCRdb's version includes in-frame clones alone and lacks a portion of them. The sample shows about 4,200 clones, 88% of them seen only once. The data were taken from a study of blood T cell dynamics during melanoma immunotherapy. This CDR3 region has 16 residues. Germline lookup yields CDR1 SGDLS and CDR2 YYNGEE. V lost 3 bases to trimming and J lost 1 base, with 14 bases between them. The time point denotes: week 3, after first cycle of checkpoint inhibitor. The V gene is TRBV9, the J gene TRBJ2-1; the D gene is possibly TRBD2 (7 bases). This specimen was blood, taken from a patient treated with checkpoint blockade. This sequence originates from a human donor with melanoma. CDR3: CASSGGGGHSYNEQFF. CDR3 nucleotide sequence: TGTGCCAGCAGCGGAGGCGGGGGCCATTCCTACAATGAGCAGTTCTTC.